This T cell receptor (beta chain) was documented in a study of cytomegalovirus exposure and HLA in healthy donors. Germline V lookup: CDR1 SGHTA, CDR2 FQGNSA. V was clipped by 5 bases and J by 4 bases, with 9 bases between them. The CDR3 contains 12 residues. Clones were read by immunoSEQ multiplex PCR, and TCRdb kept only the in-frame ones, dropping some. The repertoire consists of approximately 280,000 clones, with roughly 88% occurring once and the leading ten covering approximately 0.88%. This TCR was recovered from a woman aged 18-29 years in good health and CMV-seronegative. J is TRBJ2-7 and V is TRBV7-2; D remains ambiguous. Sample: PBMCs. As DNA, the CDR3 is TGTGCCAGCAGCGCACAGATATACGAGCAGTACTTC. Residues: CASSAQIYEQYF.